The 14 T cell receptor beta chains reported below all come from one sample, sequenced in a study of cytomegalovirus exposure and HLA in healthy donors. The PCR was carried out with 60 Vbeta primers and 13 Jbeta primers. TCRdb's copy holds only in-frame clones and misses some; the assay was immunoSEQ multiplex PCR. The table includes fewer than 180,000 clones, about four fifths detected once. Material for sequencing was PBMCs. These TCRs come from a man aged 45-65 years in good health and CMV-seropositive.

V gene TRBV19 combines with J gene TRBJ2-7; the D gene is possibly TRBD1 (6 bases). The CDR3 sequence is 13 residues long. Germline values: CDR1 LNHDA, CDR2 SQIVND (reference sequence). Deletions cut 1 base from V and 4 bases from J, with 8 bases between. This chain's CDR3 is CASSIGTVYEQYF. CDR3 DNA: TGTGCCAGTAGTATAGGGACAGTGTACGAGCAGTACTTC.

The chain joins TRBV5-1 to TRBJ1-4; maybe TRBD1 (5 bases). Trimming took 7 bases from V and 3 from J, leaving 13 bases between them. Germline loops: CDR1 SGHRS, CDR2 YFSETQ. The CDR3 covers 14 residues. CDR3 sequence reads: CASRGGRPNEKLFF. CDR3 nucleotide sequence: TGCGCCAGCCGGGGGGGACGGCCTAATGAAAAACTGTTTTTT. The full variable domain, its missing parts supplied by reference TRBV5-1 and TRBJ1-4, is KAGVTQTPRYLIKTRGQQVTLSCSPISGHRSVSWYQQTPGQGLQFLFEYFSETQRNKGNFPGRFSGRQFSNSRSEMNVSTLELGDSALYLCASRGGRPNEKLFFGSGTQLSVL.

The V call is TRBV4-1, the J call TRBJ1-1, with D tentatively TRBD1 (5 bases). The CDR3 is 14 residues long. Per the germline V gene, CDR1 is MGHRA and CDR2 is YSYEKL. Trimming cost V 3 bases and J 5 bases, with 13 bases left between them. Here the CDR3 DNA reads TGCGCCAGCAGCCACCCGGGGGGTGGGACTGAAGCTTTCTTT. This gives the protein CASSHPGGGTEAFF.

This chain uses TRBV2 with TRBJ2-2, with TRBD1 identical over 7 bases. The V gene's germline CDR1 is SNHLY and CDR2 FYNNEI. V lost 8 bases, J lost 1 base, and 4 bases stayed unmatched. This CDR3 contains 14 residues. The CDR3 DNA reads TGTGCCAGCGCCCGGGACAGGAACACCGGGGAGCTGTTTTTT. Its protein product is CASARDRNTGELFF.

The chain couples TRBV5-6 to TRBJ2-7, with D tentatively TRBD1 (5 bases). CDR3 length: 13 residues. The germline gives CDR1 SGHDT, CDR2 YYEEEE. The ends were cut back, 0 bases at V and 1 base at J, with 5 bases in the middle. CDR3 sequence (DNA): TGTGCCAGCAGCTTGGAGGGGTCCTACGAGCAGTACTTC. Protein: CASSLEGSYEQYF.

The CDR3: CASSVTPAGPYEQYF. DNA of the CDR3: TGTGCCAGCAGCGTAACCCCGGCGGGGCCATACGAGCAGTACTTC. The chain recombines TRBV9 with TRBJ2-5; a weak D match, TRBD2 (6 bases). The assigned J gene may be wrong: the sequence end matches TRBJ2-7 better. This CDR3 is 15 amino acids long. Per germline, CDR1 SGDLS and CDR2 YYNGEE.

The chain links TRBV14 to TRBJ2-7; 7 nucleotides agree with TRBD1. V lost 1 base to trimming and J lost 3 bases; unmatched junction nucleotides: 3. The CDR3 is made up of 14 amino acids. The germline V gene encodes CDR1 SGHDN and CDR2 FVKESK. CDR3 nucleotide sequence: TGTGCCAGCAGCCAAGGCAGGGGGTTCTACGAGCAGTACTTC. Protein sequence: CASSQGRGFYEQYF.

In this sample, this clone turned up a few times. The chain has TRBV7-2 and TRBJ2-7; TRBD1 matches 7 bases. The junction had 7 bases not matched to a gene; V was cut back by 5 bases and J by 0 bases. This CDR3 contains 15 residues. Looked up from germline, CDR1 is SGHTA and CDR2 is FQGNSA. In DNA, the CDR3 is TGTGCCAGCAGCGGCGACAGGGCGACCTCCTACGAGCAGTACTTC. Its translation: CASSGDRATSYEQYF. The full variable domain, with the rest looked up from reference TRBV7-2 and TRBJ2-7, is GAGVSQSPSNKVTEKGKDVELRCDPISGHTALYWYRQSLGQGLEFLIYFQGNSAPDKSGLPSDRFSAERTGGSVSTLTIQRTQQEDSAVYLCASSGDRATSYEQYFGPGTRLTVT.

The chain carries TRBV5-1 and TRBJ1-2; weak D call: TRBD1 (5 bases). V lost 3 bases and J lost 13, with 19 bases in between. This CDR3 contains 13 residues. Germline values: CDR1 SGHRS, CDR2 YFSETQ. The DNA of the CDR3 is TGCGCCAGCAGCTATGGGACTACAGGACTTAGCACCTTC. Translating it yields CASSYGTTGLSTF.

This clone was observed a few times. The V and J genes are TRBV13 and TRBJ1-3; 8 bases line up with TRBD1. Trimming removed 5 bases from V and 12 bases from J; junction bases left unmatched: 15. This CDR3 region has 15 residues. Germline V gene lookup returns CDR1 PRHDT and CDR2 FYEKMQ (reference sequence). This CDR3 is CASSHSLRQGSSIYF. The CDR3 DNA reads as TGTGCCAGCAGCCATAGCCTCAGACAGGGGTCCAGCATATATTTT.

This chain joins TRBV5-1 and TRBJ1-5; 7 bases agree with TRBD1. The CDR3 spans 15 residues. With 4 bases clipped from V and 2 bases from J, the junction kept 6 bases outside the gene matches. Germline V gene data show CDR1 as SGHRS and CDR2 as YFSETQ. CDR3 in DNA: TGCGCCAGCAGCCCTACAGGGGTCGGCAATCAGCCCCAGCATTTT. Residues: CASSPTGVGNQPQHF. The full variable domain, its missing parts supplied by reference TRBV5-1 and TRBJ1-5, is KAGVTQTPRYLIKTRGQQVTLSCSPISGHRSVSWYQQTPGQGLQFLFEYFSETQRNKGNFPGRFSGRQFSNSRSEMNVSTLELGDSALYLCASSPTGVGNQPQHFGDGTRLSIL.

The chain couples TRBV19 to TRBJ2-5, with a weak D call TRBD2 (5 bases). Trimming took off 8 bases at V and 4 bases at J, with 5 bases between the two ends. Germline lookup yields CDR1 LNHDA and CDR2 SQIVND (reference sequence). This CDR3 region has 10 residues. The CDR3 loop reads CASGGETQYF. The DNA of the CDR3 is TGTGCCAGTGGAGGAGAGACCCAGTACTTC.

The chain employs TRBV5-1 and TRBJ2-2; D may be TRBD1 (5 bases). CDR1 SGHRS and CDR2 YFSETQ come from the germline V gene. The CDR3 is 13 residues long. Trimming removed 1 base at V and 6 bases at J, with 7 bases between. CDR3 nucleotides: TGCGCCAGCAGCTTGTCCAGGGCCGGGGAGCTGTTTTTT. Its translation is CASSLSRAGELFF. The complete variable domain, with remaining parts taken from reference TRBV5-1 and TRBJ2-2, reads KAGVTQTPRYLIKTRGQQVTLSCSPISGHRSVSWYQQTPGQGLQFLFEYFSETQRNKGNFPGRFSGRQFSNSRSEMNVSTLELGDSALYLCASSLSRAGELFFGEGSRLTVL.

The CDR3 DNA reads as TGTGCCAGCAGTTTAGGTGGGAGCGGGAGTTCTTCGGAGCAGTTCTTC. Residues: CASSLGGSGSSSEQFF. The rearrangement links TRBV28 to TRBJ2-1; 8 nucleotides match TRBD2. This CDR3 has 16 residues. Per the germline V gene, CDR1 is MDHEN and CDR2 is SYDVKM. Germline trimming cut 2 bases from V and 10 bases from J; bases unmatched to any gene: 13.